The rows below give T cell receptor beta chains drawn from one sample of a study of T-cell reconstitution after alpha-beta-depleted transplantation in children. TCRdb ran MiXCR on the PCR reads and lists one entry per CDR3 protein. The repertoire holds 490,000 or so distinct CDR3 sequences, with around 12% as singletons. This specimen consisted of PBMCs from the stem cell graft donor, obtained from the stem cell graft. The source is a human donor who donated a stem cell graft to a child with combined immunodeficiency. The CDR3 runs from the conserved cysteine through the conserved F or W. A D gene is named only where the DNA matches it firmly. Size is stated for part of the rows, as once, few or many counts, or as a class when the clone is expanded.

d_call | j_call | v_call | clone_size | cdr3_aa | cdr3_nt
TRBD1 | TRBJ2-5 | TRBV13 | NA | CASSSSGQGEETQYF | TGTGCCAGCAGCTCGAGTGGACAGGGAGAAGAGACCCAGTACTTC
NA | TRBJ2-1 | TRBV12-3/TRBV12-4 | many | CASSFAGLYNEQFF | TGTGCCAGCAGTTTCGCGGGGCTCTACAATGAGCAGTTCTTC
NA | TRBJ2-5 | TRBV5-1 | NA | CASSLTYDRQETQYF | TGCGCCAGCAGCTTAACCTATGACAGACAAGAGACCCAGTACTTC
NA | TRBJ2-3 | TRBV7-9 | many | CASSPRAPDGPDTQYF | TGTGCCAGCAGCCCGAGAGCACCCGACGGTCCGGATACGCAGTATTTT
TRBD1 | TRBJ2-5 | TRBV7-9 | NA | CASSTRTGGETQYF | TGTGCCAGCAGCACTAGGACAGGGGGAGAGACCCAGTACTTC
NA | TRBJ2-7 | TRBV7-2 | many | CASSHPPIQMSYEQYF | TGTGCCAGCAGCCACCCCCCTATACAGATGTCCTACGAGCAGTACTTC
NA | TRBJ2-7 | TRBV11-2 | NA | CASSLVAISYEQYF | TGTGCCAGCAGCTTAGTGGCGATCTCCTACGAGCAGTACTTC
NA | TRBJ2-5 | TRBV30 | NA | CAWSAQTTQYF | TGTGCCTGGAGCGCACAGACGACCCAGTACTTC
NA | TRBJ1-1 | TRBV7-8 | few | CASSVDSQGLTEAFF | TGTGCCAGCAGCGTAGATTCCCAGGGTCTCACTGAAGCTTTCTTT
TRBD1 | TRBJ1-1 | TRBV10-3 | many | CAMTTGVNTEAFF | TGTGCCATGACGACAGGGGTGAACACTGAAGCTTTCTTT
TRBD2 | TRBJ2-1 | TRBV6-6 | NA | CASTSGDYNEQFF | TGTGCCAGTACTAGCGGAGACTACAATGAGCAGTTCTTC
TRBD2 | TRBJ2-3 | TRBV11-2 | many | CASSWAGLAGDYTDTQYF | TGTGCCAGCAGCTGGGCCGGACTAGCGGGAGACTACACAGATACGCAGTATTTT
TRBD1 | TRBJ1-6 | TRBV6-1 | few | CASRTTGVSYNSPLHF | TGTGCCAGCAGAACGACAGGGGTCTCCTATAATTCACCCCTCCACTTT
TRBD1 | TRBJ1-2 | TRBV12-3/TRBV12-4 | many | CASRLTAGGADGYTF | TGTGCCAGCCGTTTAACGGCAGGGGGCGCGGATGGCTACACCTTC
NA | TRBJ2-2 | TRBV7-9 | many | CASSRPGAGELFF | TGTGCCAGCAGCCGTCCAGGGGCCGGGGAGCTGTTTTTT
NA | TRBJ2-3 | TRBV10-3 | NA | CAISEGDPPDTQYF | TGTGCCATCAGTGAAGGCGACCCCCCAGATACGCAGTATTTT
NA | TRBJ2-1 | TRBV20-1 | NA | CSARVRLTQALIDNEQFF | TGCAGTGCTAGAGTCCGCCTAACTCAGGCCCTGATCGACAATGAGCAGTTCTTC
NA | TRBJ1-5 | TRBV20-1 | few | CSARDLGVPPNNQPQHF | TGCAGTGCTAGAGATCTAGGGGTTCCCCCGAACAATCAGCCCCAGCATTTT
TRBD2 | TRBJ2-3 | TRBV7-3 | few | CASSEDRASGRASDTQYF | TGTGCCAGCAGCGAGGACCGGGCTAGCGGGAGGGCCTCAGATACGCAGTATTTT
NA | TRBJ2-2 | TRBV27 | few | CASSRAGSIGELFF | TGTGCCAGCAGCCGAGCAGGGTCGATCGGGGAGCTGTTTTTT
TRBD1 | TRBJ1-2 | TRBV2 | NA | CASRVQDREYGYTF | TGTGCCAGCAGAGTTCAGGACAGGGAATATGGCTACACCTTC
TRBD1 | TRBJ1-2 | TRBV5-8 | few | CASSTYGQGGYGYTF | TGTGCCAGCAGCACCTATGGACAGGGGGGTTATGGCTACACCTTC
TRBD1 | TRBJ1-6 | TRBV7-9 | few | CASRLSTGPNNSPLHF | TGTGCCAGCAGATTATCGACAGGGCCCAATAATTCACCCCTCCACTTT
TRBD2 | TRBJ2-3 | TRBV9 | many | CASSPSGVPQYF | TGTGCCAGCAGTCCTAGCGGGGTACCCCAGTATTTT
NA | TRBJ2-1 | TRBV7-2 | few | CASSLWTDHNEQFF | TGTGCCAGCAGCTTATGGACAGATCACAATGAGCAGTTCTTC
NA | TRBJ2-2 | TRBV7-9 | NA | CASSLGTRTPTGELFF | TGTGCCAGCAGCTTAGGGACGAGGACACCCACCGGGGAGCTGTTTTTT
TRBD2 | TRBJ2-1 | TRBV7-9 | NA | CASSPSGGPYEKQFF | TGTGCCAGCAGCCCTAGCGGGGGGCCCTATGAAAAGCAGTTCTTC
NA | TRBJ2-1 | TRBV24-1 | few | CATSDALGSGQWGEQFF | TGTGCCACCAGTGATGCCCTGGGTTCCGGCCAGTGGGGTGAGCAGTTCTTC
NA | TRBJ2-1 | TRBV12-3/TRBV12-4 | NA | CASTLPTAYNEQFF | TGTGCCAGCACCCTCCCGACAGCTTACAATGAGCAGTTCTTC
NA | TRBJ2-1 | TRBV27 | NA | CASSQSRGAQFF | TGTGCCAGCAGTCAGTCCCGTGGGGCCCAGTTCTTC
TRBD2 | TRBJ2-3 | TRBV7-2 | NA | CASSLAGLAGGEADTQYF | TGTGCCAGCAGCTTAGCGGGGCTAGCGGGAGGTGAGGCAGATACGCAGTATTTT
TRBD1 | TRBJ2-5 | TRBV10-3 | NA | CAISERTGGDLLETQYF | TGTGCCATCAGTGAACGGACAGGGGGCGACTTATTGGAGACCCAGTACTTC
NA | TRBJ2-2 | TRBV11-2 | few | CASRKTGTQNTGELFF | TGTGCCAGCAGAAAAACCGGGACACAAAACACCGGGGAGCTGTTTTTT
TRBD2 | TRBJ2-1 | TRBV7-9 | NA | CASSQPTMGLAGVEQFF | TGTGCCAGCAGCCAGCCCACTATGGGACTAGCGGGGGTGGAGCAGTTCTTC
TRBD2 | TRBJ2-5 | TRBV5-6 | NA | CASSLGGSGEETQYF | TGTGCCAGCAGCTTAGGAGGTAGCGGGGAAGAGACCCAGTACTTC
NA | TRBJ2-5 | TRBV5-1 | few | CASRLGRIQETQYF | TGCGCCAGCAGACTAGGACGTATCCAAGAGACCCAGTACTTC
NA | TRBJ1-5 | TRBV27 | NA | CASRTYRETGQPQHF | TGTGCCAGCAGGACCTACAGGGAAACGGGTCAGCCCCAGCATTTT
NA | TRBJ1-5 | TRBV30 | NA | CAWSVGGTYSNQPQHF | TGTGCCTGGAGTGTCGGGGGGACGTATAGCAATCAGCCCCAGCATTTT
NA | TRBJ2-2 | TRBV28 | many | CASSSSLALGNTGELFF | TGTGCCAGCAGTTCCTCTCTAGCGTTGGGTAACACCGGGGAGCTGTTTTTT
NA | TRBJ2-7 | TRBV20-1 | few | CSARGRESYEQYF | TGCAGTGCTAGAGGCCGGGAATCCTACGAGCAGTACTTC
NA | TRBJ2-1 | TRBV2 | many | CASRGGLTYNEQFF | TGTGCCAGCAGGGGAGGACTAACCTACAATGAGCAGTTCTTC
NA | TRBJ1-2 | TRBV4-2 | many | CASSQEASGANYGYTF | TGTGCCAGCAGCCAAGAAGCATCGGGAGCTAACTATGGCTACACCTTC
NA | TRBJ1-1 | TRBV29-1 | few | CSVGGRTEAFF | TGCAGCGTCGGGGGGAGGACTGAAGCTTTCTTT
NA | TRBJ2-7 | TRBV11-3 | NA | CASSSRGPGPPYEQYF | TGTGCCAGCAGCTCGAGGGGTCCGGGACCGCCCTACGAGCAGTACTTC
TRBD2 | TRBJ2-3 | TRBV7-2 | many | CASSVSGGRTDTQYF | TGTGCCAGCTCCGTGAGCGGGGGACGCACAGATACGCAGTATTTT
NA | TRBJ2-2 | TRBV4-1 | many | CASSQDSADTGELFF | TGCGCCAGCAGCCAGGACAGCGCTGACACCGGGGAGCTGTTTTTT
TRBD2 | TRBJ2-3 | TRBV12-3/TRBV12-4 | many | CASSWTSGRTDTQYF | TGTGCCAGCAGTTGGACTAGCGGGAGAACAGATACGCAGTATTTT
NA | TRBJ2-1 | TRBV20-1 | NA | CSALSVGGNQMPTYNEQFF | TGCAGTGCTCTGTCCGTGGGCGGGAATCAGATGCCTACCTACAATGAGCAGTTCTTC
TRBD1 | TRBJ2-7 | TRBV24-1 | NA | CATSDWRQGTEQYF | TGTGCCACCAGTGACTGGCGACAGGGGACCGAGCAGTACTTC
NA | TRBJ2-1 | TRBV9 | few | CASSLTGTEQFF | TGTGCCAGCAGCCTAACAGGGACTGAGCAGTTCTTC
NA | TRBJ1-3 | TRBV9 | few | CASSVGEGFSGNTIYF | TGTGCCAGCAGCGTAGGAGAAGGTTTCTCTGGAAACACCATATATTTT
TRBD1 | TRBJ2-6 | TRBV11-2 | NA | CASSSSPGGIGANVLTF | TGTGCCAGCAGCTCAAGCCCAGGGGGAATTGGGGCCAACGTCCTGACTTTC
TRBD1 | TRBJ1-4 | TRBV12-3/TRBV12-4 | few | CASSSDRFDEKLFF | TGTGCCAGCAGCTCGGACAGGTTTGATGAAAAACTGTTTTTT
NA | TRBJ2-1 | TRBV6-2/TRBV6-3 | NA | CASSYAPRGYNEQFF | TGTGCCAGCAGTTACGCGCCAAGGGGCTACAATGAGCAGTTCTTC
TRBD1 | TRBJ1-4 | TRBV7-9 | many | CASSQVPDRNEKLFF | TGTGCCAGCAGCCAGGTCCCGGACAGGAATGAAAAACTGTTTTTT